These T cell receptor beta chains were read from a single sample in a study of a mutant IDH1 vaccine in newly diagnosed glioma. Which antigens these TCRs recognize remains unknown. Produced via immunoSEQ multiplex PCR; TCRdb's table is partial and in-frame only. The table records approximately 60,000 clones, 75% to 90% of them present only once. The sample consisted of PBMCs, taken from a glioma patient whose treatment included an IDH1 peptide vaccine. The origin of the receptors is a man aged 40-55 years with glioma. Both conserved end residues are part of each CDR3. D genes are given only for firm matches. Size tells how often a clone was seen (once, few, many) or the class of an expanded clone, and some rows leave it out.

V gene: TRBV2; clone size: -; D gene: TRBD2; J gene: TRBJ2-3; CDR3 DNA: TGTGCCATAACCGGGGGGTCGGGGCAGTATTTT; CDR3 protein: CAITGGSGQYF
V gene: TRBV7-6; clone size: -; D gene: TRBD1; J gene: TRBJ2-7; CDR3 DNA: TGTGCCAGCAGCCCCGGGACAGTCTACGAGCAGTACTTC; CDR3 protein: CASSPGTVYEQYF
V gene: TRBV14; clone size: -; D gene: -; J gene: TRBJ2-6; CDR3 DNA: TGTGCCAGCAGCCCCCTGGGCTCTGGGGCCAACGTCCTGACTTTC; CDR3 protein: CASSPLGSGANVLTF
V gene: TRBV19; clone size: -; D gene: -; J gene: TRBJ2-1; CDR3 DNA: TGTGCCAGTAGGATAGGGCTGGATAATGAGCAGTTCTTC; CDR3 protein: CASRIGLDNEQFF
V gene: TRBV19; clone size: -; D gene: -; J gene: TRBJ2-7; CDR3 DNA: TGTGCCAGTAGTATGGGCCTCTCGGGTTACGAGCAGTACTTC; CDR3 protein: CASSMGLSGYEQYF
V gene: TRBV7-8; clone size: -; D gene: TRBD1; J gene: TRBJ2-7; CDR3 DNA: TGTGCCAGCAGCTCGACTACCCTGGACAGGGGGTCTTCCTACGAGCAGTACTTC; CDR3 protein: CASSSTTLDRGSSYEQYF
V gene: TRBV10-3; clone size: -; D gene: -; J gene: TRBJ2-7; CDR3 DNA: TGTGCCATCAGTGAGTTCGAGGGGGAACCCTACGAGCAGTACTTC; CDR3 protein: CAISEFEGEPYEQYF
V gene: TRBV2; clone size: -; D gene: TRBD2; J gene: TRBJ2-2; CDR3 DNA: TGTGCCAGCAGTCTACTAGCGGAGAACACCGGGGAGCTGTTTTTT; CDR3 protein: CASSLLAENTGELFF
V gene: TRBV5-6; clone size: -; D gene: TRBD1; J gene: TRBJ1-4; CDR3 DNA: TGTGCCAGCAGCTTAAGGACAGGTCAGGGTGAAAAACTGTTTTTT; CDR3 protein: CASSLRTGQGEKLFF
V gene: TRBV7-2; clone size: -; D gene: -; J gene: TRBJ2-5; CDR3 DNA: TGTGCCAGCAGCCACCGGGACCCGATGGAAGAGACCCAGTACTTC; CDR3 protein: CASSHRDPMEETQYF
V gene: TRBV9; clone size: once; D gene: -; J gene: TRBJ2-7; CDR3 DNA: TGTGCCAGCAGCGTAGCTACACGAGGGGAGCAGTACTTC; CDR3 protein: CASSVATRGEQYF
V gene: TRBV4-1; clone size: once; D gene: -; J gene: TRBJ2-7; CDR3 DNA: TGCGCCAGCAGCCTTAGGGATTCGAGCTCCTACGAGCAGTACTTC; CDR3 protein: CASSLRDSSSYEQYF
V gene: TRBV6-5; clone size: -; D gene: TRBD1; J gene: TRBJ2-7; CDR3 DNA: TGTGCCAGCAGTTACTCCCGTAGGACAGGAGTCTACGAGCAGTACTTC; CDR3 protein: CASSYSRRTGVYEQYF
V gene: TRBV7-9; clone size: -; D gene: TRBD1; J gene: TRBJ2-7; CDR3 DNA: TGTGCCAGCAGCTTTGACAGGGGGGTCAGCGAGCAGTACTTC; CDR3 protein: CASSFDRGVSEQYF
V gene: TRBV29-1; clone size: -; D gene: -; J gene: TRBJ2-1; CDR3 DNA: TGCAGCGTTGGGAATTATGCTGAGCAGTTCTTC; CDR3 protein: CSVGNYAEQFF
V gene: TRBV28; clone size: -; D gene: TRBD2; J gene: TRBJ2-7; CDR3 DNA: TGTGCCAGCAGTTTACCGACTAGCGGACGCTACGAGCAGTACTTC; CDR3 protein: CASSLPTSGRYEQYF
V gene: TRBV4-2; clone size: few; D gene: -; J gene: TRBJ1-5; CDR3 DNA: TGTGCCAGCAGCCCCGGCGGGTCTAGCAATCAGCCCCAGCATTTT; CDR3 protein: CASSPGGSSNQPQHF
V gene: TRBV7-6; clone size: -; D gene: -; J gene: TRBJ2-3; CDR3 DNA: TGTGCCAGCAGCGCCCACAGCACAGATACGCAGTATTTT; CDR3 protein: CASSAHSTDTQYF
V gene: TRBV6-5; clone size: few; D gene: -; J gene: TRBJ1-1; CDR3 DNA: TGTGCCAGCACCGCGGCCGGGCGGGAAGCTTTCTTT; CDR3 protein: CASTAAGREAFF
V gene: TRBV5-4; clone size: -; D gene: -; J gene: TRBJ2-5; CDR3 DNA: TGTGCCAGCAGCCCTGGACAGGGCGGGGGAGAGACCCAGTACTTC; CDR3 protein: CASSPGQGGGETQYF
V gene: TRBV11-3; clone size: -; D gene: -; J gene: TRBJ2-7; CDR3 DNA: TGTGCCAGCAGCTCCGGGGGTAGCGACGAGCAGTACTTC; CDR3 protein: CASSSGGSDEQYF
V gene: TRBV5-1; clone size: -; D gene: TRBD1; J gene: TRBJ1-4; CDR3 DNA: TGCGCCACCAGACGGCAGGGGGGACAAGCAACTAATGAAAAACTGTTTTTT; CDR3 protein: CATRRQGGQATNEKLFF
V gene: TRBV5-3; clone size: once; D gene: TRBD1; J gene: TRBJ2-5; CDR3 DNA: TGTGCCAGAAGCCCCGGGACAGCTCAAGAGACCCAGTACTTC; CDR3 protein: CARSPGTAQETQYF
V gene: TRBV18; clone size: -; D gene: -; J gene: TRBJ2-7; CDR3 DNA: TGTGCCAGCTCACCGCAGTCAAGGGCTAAGATCGAGCAGTACTTC; CDR3 protein: CASSPQSRAKIEQYF
V gene: TRBV25-1; clone size: few; D gene: TRBD1; J gene: TRBJ1-1; CDR3 DNA: TGTGCCAGCAGCGGACAGGGAGTGAACACTGAAGCTTTCTTT; CDR3 protein: CASSGQGVNTEAFF
V gene: TRBV7-2; clone size: -; D gene: TRBD1; J gene: TRBJ1-5; CDR3 DNA: TGTGCCAGCAGCCCGACAGGGGGCTCCAATCAGCCCCAGCATTTT; CDR3 protein: CASSPTGGSNQPQHF
V gene: TRBV4-1; clone size: -; D gene: TRBD2; J gene: TRBJ2-2; CDR3 DNA: TGCGCCAGCAGCATGGGACTAGTCGGGGAGCTGTTTTTT; CDR3 protein: CASSMGLVGELFF
V gene: TRBV7-2; clone size: -; D gene: -; J gene: TRBJ1-2; CDR3 DNA: TGTGCCAGCAGCTTAGGGGTGGTCTATGGCTACACCTTC; CDR3 protein: CASSLGVVYGYTF
V gene: TRBV10-3; clone size: -; D gene: -; J gene: TRBJ1-1; CDR3 DNA: TGTGCCATCAGGGGGAGTTTGCCTGAAGCTTTCTTT; CDR3 protein: CAIRGSLPEAFF
V gene: TRBV7-6; clone size: -; D gene: TRBD2; J gene: TRBJ2-1; CDR3 DNA: TGTGCCAGCAGCCCAAGCGGGGTATACAATGAGCAGTTCTTC; CDR3 protein: CASSPSGVYNEQFF
V gene: TRBV29-1; clone size: -; D gene: -; J gene: TRBJ1-2; CDR3 DNA: TGCAGCGTTTTGAGGGGTACTTTCTATGGCTACACCTTC; CDR3 protein: CSVLRGTFYGYTF
V gene: TRBV10-1; clone size: -; D gene: TRBD1; J gene: TRBJ1-2; CDR3 DNA: TGCGCCAGCAACCGCGGACAGGAAAACTATGGCTACACCTTC; CDR3 protein: CASNRGQENYGYTF
V gene: TRBV15; clone size: -; D gene: TRBD1; J gene: TRBJ2-5; CDR3 DNA: TGTGCCACCAGCAGAGTTGGACAGGGGCCCGGAGAGACCCAGTACTTC; CDR3 protein: CATSRVGQGPGETQYF